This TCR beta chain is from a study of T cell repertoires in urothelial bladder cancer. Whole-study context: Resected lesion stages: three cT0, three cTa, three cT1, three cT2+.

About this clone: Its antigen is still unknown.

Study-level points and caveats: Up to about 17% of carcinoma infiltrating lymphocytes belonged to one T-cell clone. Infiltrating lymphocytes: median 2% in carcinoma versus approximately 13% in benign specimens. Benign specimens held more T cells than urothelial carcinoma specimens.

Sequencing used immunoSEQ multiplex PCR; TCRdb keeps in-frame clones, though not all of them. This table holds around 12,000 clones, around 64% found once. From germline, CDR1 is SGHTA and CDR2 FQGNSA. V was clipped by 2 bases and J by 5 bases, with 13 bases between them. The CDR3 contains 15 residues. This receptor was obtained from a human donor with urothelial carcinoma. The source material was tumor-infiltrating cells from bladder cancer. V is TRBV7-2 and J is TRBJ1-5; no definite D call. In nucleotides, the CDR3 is TGTGCCAGCAGCTTAAGCGGGGTGAAGGATCAGCCCCAGCATTTT. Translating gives CASSLSGVKDQPQHF.